The 8 T cell receptor beta chains given below trace back to one sample, sequenced in a study of blood T cell repertoires in COVID-19. Sequenced by immunoSEQ multiplex PCR; TCRdb stores in-frame clones only, minus some. The sample lists 300,000 to 350,000 clones, over 85% seen once, with 3% to 4% in the top ten. Sequenced material: peripheral blood. These receptors came from a woman in her sixties with COVID-19, enrolled during active disease.

CDR3 sequence: CASSWAGPPLHF. In DNA form, the CDR3 reads TGTGCCAGCAGCTGGGCAGGTCCACCCCTCCACTTT. This chain connects TRBV5-4 to TRBJ1-6; D is unclear. CDR3 length: 12 residues. V was cut by 3 bases and J by 11 bases, with 9 bases left in between. Germline CDR1 SGHNT, CDR2 YYREEE (reference sequence).

J is TRBJ1-6 and V is TRBV6-6; D is possibly TRBD1 (5 bases). CDR3 length: 14 amino acids. The V gene's germline CDR1 is MNHNY and CDR2 SVGAGI (reference sequence). Trimming took off 8 bases at V and 9 bases at J, with 17 bases between the two ends. The CDR3 is CASADRGNGSPLHF. The CDR3 DNA reads TGTGCCAGCGCTGACCGGGGGAATGGTTCACCCCTCCACTTT.

This clone came up once. The chain is built from TRBV7-9 and TRBJ2-5, with D unclear. This CDR3 has 13 residues. V shed 2 bases and J shed 5 bases, with 9 bases lying between them. CDR1 is SEHNR and CDR2 is FQNEAQ in the germline V gene (reference sequence). The chain's CDR3 is CASSLRTFETQYF. The CDR3 DNA is TGTGCCAGCAGCTTAAGAACTTTTGAGACCCAGTACTTC.

V usage is TRBV11-2 and J usage is TRBJ1-4; D is unresolved. Per the germline V gene, CDR1 is SGHAT and CDR2 is FQNNGV. The CDR3 is 16 amino acids. Trimming left V 5 bases short and J 4 bases short, with 17 bases between. The CDR3 here is CASSVGSRRFNEKLFF. CDR3 in DNA: TGTGCCAGCAGCGTCGGGTCTCGGCGATTTAATGAAAAACTGTTTTTT.

This clone was observed a single time. This sample includes further DNA sequences coding for the same CDR3. The J gene is TRBJ1-5, the V gene TRBV18, with D tentatively TRBD1 (6 bases). The V end lost 6 bases, the J end lost 1 base, and 10 bases lay between the germline ends. This CDR3 contains 14 residues. The germline gives CDR1 KGHSH, CDR2 LQKENI. The CDR3 region is CASSQGNSNQPQHF. The CDR3 DNA reads TGTGCCAGCTCCCAGGGGAACAGCAATCAGCCCCAGCATTTT.

V and J are TRBV21-1 and TRBJ1-2; TRBD1 is the table's D call and was not checked against the DNA. TRBV21-1 is tagged as a pseudogene. The CDR3 covers 24 residues. The CDR3 DNA reads TGTGCCAGCAGCAAAGCCAATAAACCCAAATTAGACAGGGAATGCGACGATGCTTATGATGGCTACACCTTC. Protein sequence: CASSKANKPKLDRECDDAYDGYTF.

The genes are TRBV3-1 (or the pseudogene TRBV3-2) and TRBJ1-1; possibly TRBD1 for D (6 bases). This CDR3 contains 15 residues. Germline assignment: CDR1 LGHDT and CDR2 YNNKEL (reference sequence). Trimming pared 4 bases from V and 1 base from J, leaving 13 bases between. The CDR3 region is CASSPHGQPNTEAFF. The CDR3 DNA is TGTGCCAGCAGCCCCCACGGACAGCCGAACACTGAAGCTTTCTTT.

This chain links TRBV18 with TRBJ2-3; TRBD1 is a possible D gene (5 bases). Between the trimmed V and J ends, which lost 3 bases and 3 bases, there was a span of 13 bases. The CDR3 length is 15 residues. Germline V lookup: CDR1 KGHSH, CDR2 LQKENI. The CDR3 DNA is TGTGCCAGCTCACCCGCGACAGTGTTAACAGATACGCAGTATTTT. This codes for CASSPATVLTDTQYF.